Below, 14 T cell receptor beta chains from the same sample are listed, as sequenced in a study of OX40 agonist ivuxolimab in advanced cancers. The data were produced by immunoSEQ multiplex PCR, yet TCRdb's version contains in-frame clones alone and is incomplete. The sample includes 70,000 to 85,000 clones, 90% seen only once; the top ten take approximately 0.69%. Sample: CD4+ or CD8+ T cells sorted from blood, taken in a trial of the OX40 agonist ivuxolimab. Every receptor here comes from an adult with an advanced solid tumor such as melanoma, head and neck, liver or kidney cancer.

The CDR3 protein is CASSLAEGGRNEQFF. The CDR3 region has the DNA TGCGCCAGCAGCTTGGCGGAAGGGGGCCGGAATGAGCAGTTCTTC. V and J are TRBV5-1 and TRBJ2-1; 7 positions match TRBD1. V lost 0 bases to trimming and J lost 7 bases; unmatched junction nucleotides: 7. Per germline, CDR1 SGHRS and CDR2 YFSETQ. CDR3 size: 15 residues.

The genes are TRBV28 and TRBJ2-7, with TRBD1 matching 12 bases. The trim removed 5 bases at V and 3 bases at J, leaving 8 bases unmatched. Germline V gene lookup returns CDR1 MDHEN and CDR2 SYDVKM. The CDR3 has 16 residues. CDR3 nucleotide sequence: TGTGCCAGCAGTCACGGAGGGACAGGGGGCTTCTACGAGCAGTACTTC. The encoded protein is CASSHGGTGGFYEQYF.

This clone turned up a few times. This chain links TRBV19 with TRBJ1-6, with D uncertain. Deletions cut 1 base from V and 8 bases from J, with 12 bases between. Per germline, CDR1 LNHDA and CDR2 SQIVND (reference sequence). CDR3 length: 15 amino acids. The CDR3 DNA follows: TGTGCCAGTAGTATAGGCCAGGCCAGCCATTCACCCCTCCACTTT. Amino acids: CASSIGQASHSPLHF.

The J gene is TRBJ1-1, the V gene TRBV18; D is undetermined. Germline CDR1 and CDR2: KGHSH and LQKENI. The CDR3 is 15 residues long. Deletions cut 3 bases from V and 4 bases from J, with 15 bases between. The CDR3 here is CASSPRSGGGTEAFF. CDR3 DNA sequence: TGTGCCAGCTCACCCAGGAGCGGAGGCGGCACTGAAGCTTTCTTT.

The chain joins TRBV6-5 to TRBJ2-1; 10 bases agree with TRBD1. The CDR3 contains 15 residues. The trim removed 4 bases at V and 6 bases at J, leaving 6 bases unmatched. Germline V lookup: CDR1 MNHEY, CDR2 SVGAGI. CDR3 loop: CASSWPGQGINEQFF. CDR3 bases: TGTGCCAGCAGTTGGCCGGGACAGGGGATCAATGAGCAGTTCTTC.

The chain uses TRBV7-3 and TRBJ2-3, with TRBD2 matching 13 bases. This CDR3 contains 16 residues. With 3 bases clipped from V and 1 base from J, the junction kept 1 base outside the gene matches. Germline assignment: CDR1 SGHTA and CDR2 FQGTGA. The CDR3 DNA sequence: TGTGCCAGCAGCTTGGGGACTAGCGGGGGCACAGATACGCAGTATTTT. This sequence encodes CASSLGTSGGTDTQYF.

The chain links TRBV5-3 to TRBJ2-7, with D uncertain. TRBV5-3 is annotated as an ORF whose role is uncertain. The CDR3 contains 13 residues. Trimming removed 1 base from V and 6 bases from J, with 11 bases in between. DNA for the CDR3: TGTGCCAGAAGCTTGCCCCATCTGGGCGAGCAGTACTTC. Amino acids: CARSLPHLGEQYF.

This clone was found once. The chain employs TRBV10-3 and TRBJ1-1, with TRBD1 matching over 10 bases. Trimming at V came to 8 bases and at J to 5 bases, leaving 5 bases not matched to a gene. CDR3 size: 13 residues. CDR1 and CDR2 (germline): ENHRY, SYGVKD. The CDR3 DNA reads TGTGCCATCCGGGACAGGGGCGGTACTGAAGCTTTCTTT. It translates to CAIRDRGGTEAFF.

This chain joins TRBV6-1 and TRBJ2-1; 7 nucleotides line up with TRBD2. J was trimmed by 1 base and V by 7 bases; bases with no gene match: 7. CDR3 length: 15 amino acids. CDR1 and CDR2 (germline): MNHNS, SASEGT. CDR3 amino acids: CASILALGSYNEQFF. CDR3 coding DNA: TGTGCCAGCATACTAGCGCTAGGGTCCTACAATGAGCAGTTCTTC.

The chain joins TRBV29-1 to TRBJ2-3; D unclear. This CDR3 has 13 residues. Germline V CDR1 and CDR2: SQVTM, ANQGSEA. Trimming stripped 2 bases from V and 0 bases from J, with 6 bases between. The CDR3 bases are TGCAGCGTTGAACCCCCTAGCACAGATACGCAGTATTTT. Translation gives CSVEPPSTDTQYF.

The chain uses TRBV11-2 and TRBJ2-3, with 10 bases aligning to TRBD2. CDR3 length: 15 amino acids. The junction had 2 bases not matched to a gene; V was cut back by 2 bases and J by 3 bases. The germline CDR1 and CDR2 sequences are SGHAT and FQNNGV. The CDR3 here is CASSLSGLATDTQYF. CDR3 DNA: TGTGCCAGCAGCTTATCGGGACTAGCGACAGATACGCAGTATTTT.

A few counts support this clone. The V call is TRBV28, the J call TRBJ2-7; D not certain. The CDR3 has 11 amino acids. CDR1 MDHEN and CDR2 SYDVKM come from the germline V gene. V lost 4 bases, J lost 6 bases, and 7 bases lay in between. CDR3 sequence reads: CASSSRREQYF. For the CDR3, the DNA is TGTGCCAGCAGTTCTAGACGCGAGCAGTACTTC.

V gene TRBV19 combines with J gene TRBJ1-5; 8 nucleotides agree with TRBD1. The length of the CDR3 is 15 residues. Germline CDR1 reads LNHDA; CDR2 reads SQIVND (reference sequence). V was clipped by 3 bases and J by 5 bases; unmatched bases: 6. DNA for the CDR3: TGTGCCAGTAGTATGTGGGACAGGTTAGATCAGCCCCAGCATTTT. Protein product: CASSMWDRLDQPQHF.

This clone is a singleton in its sample. This chain connects TRBV2 to TRBJ2-1; D might be TRBD1 or TRBD2, each matching 5 bases. The germline V gene encodes CDR1 SNHLY and CDR2 FYNNEI. V shed 1 base and J shed 7 bases, with 14 bases lying between them. The CDR3 extends over 15 amino acids. The CDR3 region is CASSEEGTLNNEQFF. The DNA for the CDR3 is TGTGCCAGCAGTGAAGAAGGGACCCTGAATAATGAGCAGTTCTTC.